This entry is about one T cell receptor beta chain. Its antigen is unidentified. The sample comes from a study of cytomegalovirus exposure and HLA in healthy donors. Study outcomes and limitations: Follow-up analysis later connected one missense variant in DCLRE1C with trimming of TCR beta V- and J-genes. Earlier findings revealed that most TCR beta V segments proved productive either about 87% or about 30% of the time. Reportedly, a later analysis found an Asian-associated ancestry cluster had fewer N-insertions than the roughly 670-donor mean. The investigators catalogued about 170 TCR beta chains as cytomegalovirus-associated.

60 Vbeta and 13 Jbeta primers were used in PCR. The table came from immunoSEQ multiplex PCR; TCRdb's copy has only in-frame clones and leaves some out. The data hold tens of thousands of clones, with approximately 80% observed a single time. The source material was PBMCs. The receptor was isolated from a woman aged 40 to 50 in good health and CMV-seropositive.

This CDR3 is CASSYSEYNEKLFF. CDR3 in DNA: TGTGCCAGCAGTTACTCGGAGTATAATGAAAAACTGTTTTTT. This chain joins TRBV6-6 and TRBJ1-4; no clear D gene. CDR3 length: 14 residues. Per germline, CDR1 MNHNY and CDR2 SVGAGI (reference sequence). V was clipped by 0 bases and J by 4 bases, with 6 bases between them.